This TCR beta chain was obtained from a study of blood T cell repertoires in COVID-19. The germline V and J ends were trimmed by 5 bases and 8 bases, with 22 bases remaining between them. CDR1 is SEHNR and CDR2 is FQNEAQ in the germline V gene (reference sequence). The CDR3 covers 16 residues. As originally analysed: The assay estimated nucleated cells by amplifying reference gene primers. Sequenced by immunoSEQ multiplex PCR; TCRdb stores in-frame clones only, minus some. V and J calls and clone size are given by that table; D and trimming were obtained from the DNA. Among over 600,000 clones, 80% to 90% were seen once, and the ten largest hold about 0.26%.

The sequence came from a woman aged 18-29 years with acute or convalescent COVID-19. Sequencing was done on a sample of peripheral blood. The chain has TRBV7-9 and TRBJ1-5, with a tentative D call TRBD1 (5 bases). CDR3 loop: CASSPKGGAETEPQHF. CDR3 bases: TGTGCCAGCAGCCCAAAGGGAGGGGCAGAAACGGAGCCCCAGCATTTT.